This section outlines one T cell receptor beta chain sequence together with its context. The source of the sample is a study of shared clonotypes between healthy human individuals. In the authors' workflow: Junction-only immunoSEQ sequences carried no quality scores, so filtering differed. This table comes from immunoSEQ multiplex PCR, and its TCRdb copy is limited to in-frame clones, with some not included. D and trimming come from the DNA, and the V and J calls and clone size come from that table. The profile shows some 470,000 clones, roughly four fifths of them singletons. The sequence was obtained from a woman aged 40-49 years in good health. Some clones in this sample may be carry-over from other donors' samples. The sequenced material came from PBMCs.

CDR3 DNA sequence: TGTGCCAGCAGTTTGGTCAGACACACAGATACGCAGTATTTT. Protein sequence: CASSLVRHTDTQYF. The chain is built from TRBV27 and TRBJ2-3; D call uncertain. Trimming stripped 3 bases from V and 2 bases from J, with 9 bases between. Germline V gives CDR1 MNHEY, CDR2 SMNVEV (reference sequence). The CDR3 extends over 14 amino acids.